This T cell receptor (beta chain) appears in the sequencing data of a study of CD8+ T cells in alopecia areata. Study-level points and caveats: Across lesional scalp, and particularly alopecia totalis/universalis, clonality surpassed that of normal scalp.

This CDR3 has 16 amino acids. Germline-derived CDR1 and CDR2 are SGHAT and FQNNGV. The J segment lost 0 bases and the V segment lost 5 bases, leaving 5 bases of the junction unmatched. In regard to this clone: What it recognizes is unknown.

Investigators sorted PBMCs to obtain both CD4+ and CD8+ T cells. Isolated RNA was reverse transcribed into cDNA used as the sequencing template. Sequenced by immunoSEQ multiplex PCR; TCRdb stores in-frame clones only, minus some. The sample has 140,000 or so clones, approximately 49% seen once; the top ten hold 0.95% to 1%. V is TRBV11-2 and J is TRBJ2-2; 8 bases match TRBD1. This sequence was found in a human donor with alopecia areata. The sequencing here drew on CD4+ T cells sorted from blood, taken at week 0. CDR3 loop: CASSVRQGTNTGELFF. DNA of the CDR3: TGTGCCAGCAGCGTCCGACAGGGGACGAACACCGGGGAGCTGTTTTTT.